This T cell receptor beta chain was captured by sequencing in a study of blood T cell repertoires in COVID-19 (TCRdb year 2020). About the study as a whole: The collaborator samples originated in the United States, Italy and Spain and spanned the acute and convalescent phases of COVID-19. A de-identified subject ID, COVID-19 status, age in years and sex were almost always included in the sample metadata. The samples were drawn from the first 160 participants of the ongoing ImmuneRACE study and from 1,200 or so subjects provided by 6 global collaborators. The repertoires were released in a freely available public database meant as a resource for research on the immune response to SARS-CoV-2. The dataset comprised deeply sampled blood TCRbeta repertoires from subjects exposed to, actively infected with, or recovered from COVID-19. Where HLA class I and class II types were available, the types were taken from metadata supplied by the sample provider, not from assay-based typing. The material from the prospective study consisted of cDNA or gDNA derived from T cells, B-cell-depleted T cells, or PBMCs.

Overall results and qualifications from the work: The quantity of clinical and demographic metadata differed by source and by participant and was supplied without curation.

Each collaborating institution followed its own protocols to collect whole blood in K2EDTA tubes. Collaborator samples were shipped for TCRbeta analysis as frozen whole blood, isolated PBMCs, or DNA extracted from either sample type. As for this clone: The target of this receptor is not known. Base qualities are not provided; no much larger clone lies one nucleotide away.

The immunoSEQ Assay, a bias-controlled multiplex PCR, was used to amplify TCRbeta CDR3 regions from genomic DNA. For the original study's pipeline: Within the assay, amplification of reference gene primers was used to estimate how many nucleated cells each sample contained. To quantify the absolute abundance of each unique TCRbeta CDR3 rearrangement, sequence reads were collapsed and filtered. Productive Simpson clonality was computed per sample as the square root of Simpson's diversity index over productive rearrangements. TCRdb took over this immuneACCESS table, retaining in-frame rearrangements with V and J assigned. Such tables are incomplete; in checked studies, under half of the missing clones stem from an unresolved V gene, and the remainder is unexplained. The D gene and trimming were derived from the DNA, and the V and J assignments and clone size from that table. Within this sample are roughly 68,000 clones, with roughly 80% of them counted one time only. The ten largest make up 8.8% of the sample.

Reading the germline V gene (reference sequence) gives CDR1 PRHDT and CDR2 FYEKMQ. The CDR3 contains 17 residues, cysteine and phenylalanine counted. Here the CDR3 DNA is all that survives: 51 bases in frame from base 1. The junction shows trimming of 3 bases on V and 0 bases on J, plus 15 bases between the germline ends. This clonotype was sampled from a man aged 45-60 years with active COVID-19. Specimen: peripheral blood. The chain employs TRBV13 and TRBJ1-5, and possibly TRBD1, on 5 matching bases. The CDR3 region has the sequence CASSFSPQGYSNQPQHF. The DNA sequence is as follows: TGTGCCAGCAGCTTTTCCCCTCAGGGATATAGCAATCAGCCCCAGCATTTT.